This TCR beta chain was sequenced for a study of T-cell memory formation after mild COVID-19. Study context: TCR clusters were mostly confined to one donor each. Study observations and caveats: Cross-reactive memory seemingly joined, as some responding clones were found in pre-infection memory. Clones that contracted clustered mainly in CM and EM if CD4+ and in EMRA if CD8+.

5'RACE with constant-segment primers yielded barcoded, UMI-tagged TCR alpha and TCR beta cDNA libraries. In TCRdb, the 5' RACE reads were re-called with MiXCR into one record per CDR3 protein. The data hold 300,000 to 400,000 distinct CDR3 sequences, with 25% to 30% observed a single time. This CDR3 has 14 amino acids. Looked up from germline, CDR1 is SGHTA and CDR2 is FQGTGA. The ends were cut back, 2 bases at V and 5 bases at J, with 11 bases in the middle. A note on this clonotype: The antigen is unknown.

This chain links TRBV7-3 with TRBJ2-3, with D perhaps TRBD2 (6 bases). What was sequenced was PBMCs or a T cell subset sorted from them (not recorded which). The source is an adult woman who had mild COVID-19 (a few samples of this study predate the infection). Cell type and time point are not known. The CDR3: CASSLRETGDTQYF. In nucleotides, the CDR3 is TGTGCCAGCAGCTTACGGGAGACGGGAGATACGCAGTATTTT.